The source of this T cell receptor beta chain is a study of T cell repertoires in cytomegalovirus infection. Study context: Recently identified HLA-C-restricted CMV epitopes and well-studied HLA-B-restricted CMV epitopes were used by the study. Public TCR beta signatures were indicative of both CMV infection and a matching HLA type. Study-wide findings and caveats: The ex vivo response was dominated by HLA-C-restricted CMV-specific TCR beta clonotypes.

Germline CDR1 is ENHRY and CDR2 is SYGVKD. This CDR3 is 14 amino acids long. V was pared by 4 bases and J by 8 bases, with 15 bases between. Using its own MiXCR run on the reads, TCRdb lists one record per CDR3 protein. Of 900,000 to 950,000 distinct CDR3 sequences listed, roughly a third were seen once; the top ten hold about an eighth. Note on this clonotype: Its antigen is not identified.

This TCR was recovered from a human donor in good health (CMV status not recorded). Some clones in this sample may be carry-over from other donors' samples. The chain has TRBV10-3 and TRBJ2-1; D may be TRBD1 (6 bases). This sample comprised cultured CD8+ T cells from PBMCs, obtained from culture after CMV antigen stimulation. The CDR3 reads CAISGPQGRDEQFF. CDR3 in DNA: TGTGCCATCAGTGGGCCACAGGGACGGGATGAGCAGTTCTTC.